This T cell receptor beta chain was sequenced in a study of T cells after posttransplantation cyclophosphamide. The study, taken as a whole, reports: Donor-recipient repertoire similarity was low at 1-2 months, rising over year one. TRB clonality was highly associated with recipient CMV seropositivity and reactivation. Skin or GI-infiltrating T cells shared few TRB sequences with blood.

Sequencing used immunoSEQ multiplex PCR; TCRdb keeps in-frame clones, though not all of them. The data show tens of thousands of clones, with none appearing a single time. Trimming stripped 5 bases from V and 8 bases from J, with 9 bases between. Germline V gene lookup returns CDR1 MGHDK and CDR2 SYGVNS. This CDR3 comprises 11 residues. This clone was seen ten or more times. Its antigen is unidentified. Sequencing was carried out using PBMCs. This TCR was recovered from a man aged 40-49 years in good health, CMV-negative, and a related stem cell transplant donor. This chain uses TRBV25-1 with TRBJ1-1; TRBD1 might be the D (5 bases). The CDR3 bases are TGTGCCAGCAGTCCCGGGGGGGAAGCTTTCTTT. Its protein is CASSPGGEAFF.